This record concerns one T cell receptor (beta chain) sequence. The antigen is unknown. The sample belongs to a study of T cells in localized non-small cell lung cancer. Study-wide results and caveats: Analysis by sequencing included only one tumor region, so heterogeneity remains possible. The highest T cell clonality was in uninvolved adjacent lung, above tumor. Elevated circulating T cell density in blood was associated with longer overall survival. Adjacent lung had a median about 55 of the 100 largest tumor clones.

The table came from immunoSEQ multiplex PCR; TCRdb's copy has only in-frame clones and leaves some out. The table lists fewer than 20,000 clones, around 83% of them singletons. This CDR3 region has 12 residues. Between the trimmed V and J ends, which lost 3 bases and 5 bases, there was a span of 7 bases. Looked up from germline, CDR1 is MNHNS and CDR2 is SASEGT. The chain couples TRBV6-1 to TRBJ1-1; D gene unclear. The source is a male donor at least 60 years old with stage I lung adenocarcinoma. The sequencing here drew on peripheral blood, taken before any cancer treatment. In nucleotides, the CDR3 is TGTGCCAGCAGTGACCCCCTTACTGAAGCTTTCTTT. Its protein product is CASSDPLTEAFF.